The 27 T cell receptor beta chains given below trace back to one sample, sequenced in a study of spatial heterogeneity in lung cancer. TCRdb reprocessed the 5' RACE reads via MiXCR and lists one record per CDR3 protein. Among under 15,000 distinct CDR3 sequences listed, 13% to 15% were seen once. As for time point: sample taken at primary tumor resection. Unsorted whole RNA from tumor, nontumor lung or frozen PBMC underwent sequencing. The specimen was PBMCs, collected at surgery. All receptors come from a female donor with early-stage non-small cell lung cancer.

The sample holds many counts of this clonotype. The chain is built from TRBV7-2 and TRBJ2-3; 8 bases line up with TRBD2. Germline CDR1 and CDR2: SGHTA and FQGNSA. CDR3 length: 15 residues. The V segment lost 5 bases and the J segment 3 bases; nucleotides outside the gene matches: 7. The CDR3 reads CASSPDGGATDTQYF. In DNA, the CDR3 is TGTGCCAGCAGCCCCGACGGGGGGGCAACAGATACGCAGTATTTT.

This clonotype is termed medium-sized. The chain is built from TRBV28 and TRBJ1-1, with D maybe TRBD1 (5 bases). This CDR3 spans 15 amino acids. Germline V gene sequence: CDR1 MDHEN, CDR2 SYDVKM. V was pared by 5 bases and J by 3 bases, with 16 bases between. CDR3 amino acids: CASSGAGGIDTEAFF. CDR3 coding DNA: TGTGCCAGCAGTGGCGCTGGGGGTATCGACACTGAAGCTTTCTTT.

Remarks on this clonotype: With a much larger clone just one base away, this may be a read error. The V and J genes are TRBV29-1 and TRBJ1-1, with TRBD1 as a possible D gene (6 bases). V was trimmed by 8 bases and J by 4 bases, leaving 23 bases between them. Per the germline V gene, CDR1 is SQVTM and CDR2 is ANQGSEA. The CDR3 has 15 amino acids. The CDR3 here is CSMQSLQGKGTEAFF. The CDR3 DNA reads as TGCAGCATGCAATCCCTACAGGGTAAGGGCACTGAAGCTTTCTTT.

J is TRBJ2-4 and V is TRBV29-1; D is perhaps TRBD1 or TRBD2 (5 bases each). V was pared by 7 bases and J by 4 bases, with 14 bases between. This CDR3 has 13 amino acids. The germline CDR1 and CDR2 sequences are SQVTM and ANQGSEA. The CDR3 loop is CSGSGTPKNIQYF. In DNA, the CDR3 is TGCAGCGGCTCGGGGACCCCTAAAAACATTCAGTACTTC.

This clonotype was seen a handful of times. The chain employs TRBV29-1 and TRBJ2-7; possible D gene TRBD2, 5 bases. The CDR3 is made up of 13 amino acids. Germline values: CDR1 SQVTM, CDR2 ANQGSEA. V was shortened by 6 bases and J by 0 bases, with 12 bases between the two germline ends. For the CDR3, the DNA is TGCAGCGTACGTCGGGGATCCTCCTACGAGCAGTACTTC. This translates into CSVRRGSSYEQYF.

This clonotype was detected many times. The rearrangement uses TRBV13 and TRBJ1-1; D is undetermined. The V and J ends lost 2 bases and 3 bases respectively, with 10 bases between them. The CDR3 totals 14 residues. Germline loops: CDR1 PRHDT, CDR2 FYEKMQ (reference sequence). The CDR3 here is CASSLFAGDTEAFF. The CDR3 coding sequence is TGTGCCAGCAGCTTATTCGCGGGAGACACTGAAGCTTTCTTT. The complete variable domain, with remaining parts taken from reference TRBV13 and TRBJ1-1, reads AAGVIQSPRHLIKEKRETATLKCYPIPRHDTVYWYQQGPGQDPQFLISFYEKMQSDKGSIPDRFSAQQFSDYHSELNMSSLELGDSALYFCASSLFAGDTEAFFGQGTRLTVV.

There are many counts of this clonotype. The rearrangement joins TRBV29-1 to TRBJ1-1; D is undetermined. Germline V gene data show CDR1 as SQVTM and CDR2 as ANQGSEA. The CDR3 totals 13 residues. V shed 7 bases and J shed 0 bases, with 12 bases lying between them. This CDR3 is CSGSPLLNTEAFF. As DNA, the CDR3 is TGCAGCGGGTCACCCCTACTGAACACTGAAGCTTTCTTT.

Sample share makes this clonotype medium-sized (0.01 to 0.1%). The chain joins TRBV11-2 to TRBJ1-1, with unresolved D. V gave up 5 bases and J gave up 4 bases, with 8 bases separating them. CDR1 SGHAT and CDR2 FQNNGV come from the germline V gene. CDR3 length equals 12 residues. The CDR3 DNA reads TGTGCCAGCAGCCCTTTTAGCACTGAAGCTTTCTTT. This encodes CASSPFSTEAFF. Using reference TRBV11-2 and TRBJ1-1 for the parts outside the CDR3, the full variable domain is EAGVAQSPRYKIIEKRQSVAFWCNPISGHATLYWYQQILGQGPKLLIQFQNNGVVDDSQLPKDRFSAERLKGVDSTLKIQPAKLEDSAVYLCASSPFSTEAFFGQGTRLTVV.

This clonotype was seen repeatedly, ten times or more. V and J are TRBV7-9 and TRBJ2-7, with D unresolved. Germline CDR1 and CDR2: SEHNR and FQNEAQ (reference sequence). CDR3 length equals 15 residues. Trimming shortened V by 1 base and J by 3 bases, and 13 bases separated the two germline ends. The CDR3 nucleotides are TGTGCCAGCAGCTTAGAGGGCGGAGCTGGCTACGAGCAGTACTTC. This gives the protein CASSLEGGAGYEQYF.

This clonotype is medium-sized. The chain recombines TRBV29-1 with TRBJ1-1; 7 bases match TRBD1. The V segment lost 8 bases and the J segment 6 bases; nucleotides outside the gene matches: 12. Germline assignment: CDR1 SQVTM and CDR2 ANQGSEA. This CDR3 has 13 residues. In DNA form, the CDR3 reads TGCAGCTCCAAGAGACAGGGCGTCGCTGAAGCTTTCTTT. It codes for CSSKRQGVAEAFF.

In this sample, this clonotype is medium-sized. The CDR3 sequence: CSARAASNFGNTIYF. The CDR3 DNA sequence: TGCAGTGCTAGAGCGGCCAGCAATTTTGGAAACACCATATATTTT. V gene TRBV20-1 combines with J gene TRBJ1-3; no definite D call. Germline CDR1 reads DFQATT; CDR2 reads SNEGSKA (reference sequence). The CDR3 loop spans 15 amino acids. With 1 base removed from V and 3 bases from J, the gap between germline ends came to 13 bases.

CDR3 amino acids: CASSPGDQIGHEQYF. CDR3 coding DNA: TGCGCCAGCAGCCCCGGGGACCAGATCGGCCACGAGCAGTACTTC. The chain combines TRBV5-1 with TRBJ2-7, with D possibly being TRBD1 or TRBD2 (5 bases each). Germline values: CDR1 SGHRS, CDR2 YFSETQ. This CDR3 is built from 15 residues. V lost 4 bases and J lost 5, with 19 bases in between.

This clonotype has a count of ten or more. The chain carries TRBV6-5 and TRBJ1-3, with a weak D call TRBD1 (5 bases). The CDR3 totals 14 residues. Per germline, CDR1 MNHEY and CDR2 SVGAGI. The germline V and J ends were trimmed by 6 bases and 0 bases, with 9 bases remaining between them. CDR3 in amino acids: CASSTGNSGNTIYF. The CDR3 DNA follows: TGTGCCAGCAGCACAGGAAACTCTGGAAACACCATATATTTT.

This clonotype was observed at least ten times. The chain carries TRBV5-1 and TRBJ2-5; possible D gene TRBD1, 6 bases. CDR3 size: 14 residues. The V gene lost 1 base and the J gene lost 2 bases, with 9 bases spanning the gap. CDR1 and CDR2 (germline): SGHRS, YFSETQ. This CDR3 reads CASSLFGQQETQYF. The CDR3 region has the DNA TGCGCCAGCAGCTTGTTTGGACAGCAAGAGACCCAGTACTTC.

This clonotype was seen repeatedly, ten times or more. The chain is built from TRBV6-2 or TRBV6-3 and TRBJ1-5; 12 bases fit TRBD1. The CDR3 covers 17 residues. Germline CDR1 is MNHEY and CDR2 is SVGEGT. Unmatched junction bases numbered 6, after V lost 4 bases and J lost 2 bases. The CDR3 DNA is TGTGCCAGCAGTTGGGACAGGGGGCCGAGGGGCAATCAGCCCCAGCATTTT. Its translation is CASSWDRGPRGNQPQHF.

This chain uses TRBV7-8 with TRBJ2-7; D is ambiguous. CDR3 length: 13 amino acids. The ends were cut back, 7 bases at V and 3 bases at J, with 13 bases in the middle. CDR1 SGHVS and CDR2 FQNEAQ come from the germline V gene. CDR3 nucleotides: TGTGCCAGCACCTCGCGAACCTTCTACGAGCAGTACTTC. Its translation: CASTSRTFYEQYF.

This clonotype occurred many times. The chain carries TRBV14 and TRBJ1-1; D is possibly TRBD1 (5 bases). Germline values: CDR1 SGHDN, CDR2 FVKESK. Between the trimmed V and J ends, which lost 0 bases and 2 bases, there was a span of 19 bases. This CDR3 comprises 18 residues. The DNA of the CDR3 is TGTGCCAGCAGCCAAGAAATGGGGCTTTACTTTATAAACACTGAAGCTTTCTTT. It is translated as CASSQEMGLYFINTEAFF.

This clonotype was detected many times. The chain uses TRBV29-1 and TRBJ2-7; 8 nucleotides agree with TRBD1. J gave up 2 bases and V 4 bases, and 1 base lay outside the gene matches. The germline V gene has CDR1 SQVTM and CDR2 ANQGSEA. CDR3 length: 12 residues. This chain's CDR3 is CSVGTGTYEQYF. In DNA form, the CDR3 reads TGCAGCGTTGGGACAGGGACCTACGAGCAGTACTTC.

This clonotype counts as medium-sized. The chain carries TRBV19 and TRBJ2-5, with 7 bases that match TRBD2. Per germline, CDR1 LNHDA and CDR2 SQIVND (reference sequence). The V segment lost 5 bases and the J segment 5 bases; nucleotides outside the gene matches: 8. The length of the CDR3 is 14 residues. DNA for the CDR3: TGTGCCAGTAGTGCCTTCGCGGGGGTCGAGACCCAGTACTTC. Protein: CASSAFAGVETQYF.

This clonotype is medium-sized (0.01 to 0.1%) within its sample. The chain recombines TRBV28 with TRBJ2-7; 10 bases map to TRBD2. From germline, CDR1 is MDHEN and CDR2 SYDVKM. This CDR3 has 16 residues. V lost 4 bases and J lost 0; bases outside the gene matches: 6. The CDR3 spells CASSSPLAGASYEQYF. The CDR3, as DNA: TGTGCCAGCAGTTCGCCTCTAGCGGGAGCCTCCTACGAGCAGTACTTC.

This clonotype is medium-sized by share. The chain employs TRBV2 and TRBJ1-4; TRBD1 agrees at 7 bases. In germline, CDR1 is SNHLY, CDR2 FYNNEI. The CDR3 covers 14 residues. J lost 8 bases, V lost 6 bases, and 9 bases had no gene match. CDR3 nucleotide sequence: TGTGCCAGCAGGTATACAGGGGTAGGAGAAAAACTGTTTTTT. It specifies CASRYTGVGEKLFF.

Judged by abundance, this clonotype is medium-sized. The rearrangement links TRBV5-5 to TRBJ1-1; D call uncertain. V lost 1 base, J lost 1 base, and 5 bases lay in between. Germline V gene sequence: CDR1 SGHKS, CDR2 YYEKEE (reference sequence). The CDR3 covers 13 residues. The CDR3 bases are TGTGCCAGCAGCTTGATCGGGAACACTGAAGCTTTCTTT. This codes for CASSLIGNTEAFF.

This clonotype was recorded many times. The V and J genes are TRBV28 and TRBJ1-1; unclear D gene. CDR1 and CDR2 (germline): MDHEN, SYDVKM. V gave up 1 base and J gave up 1 base, with 7 bases separating them. The CDR3 has 14 amino acids. Here the CDR3 reads CASSLYHPNTEAFF. CDR3 coding DNA: TGTGCCAGCAGTTTATATCACCCGAACACTGAAGCTTTCTTT.

This clonotype was seen repeatedly, ten times or more. The chain links TRBV20-1 to TRBJ2-3; D is unresolved. Per germline, CDR1 DFQATT and CDR2 SNEGSKA (reference sequence). Trimming pared 0 bases from V and 4 bases from J, leaving 14 bases between. The CDR3 runs 15 residues. The DNA for the CDR3 is TGCAGTGCTAGAGATTGGTCACCGAAGGCAGATACGCAGTATTTT. Amino acids: CSARDWSPKADTQYF.

In its sample, this clonotype was seen many times. The chain couples TRBV28 to TRBJ2-1; 10 bases match TRBD2. Germline values: CDR1 MDHEN, CDR2 SYDVKM. V was clipped by 5 bases and J by 9 bases; unmatched bases: 10. The CDR3 is made up of 15 amino acids. CDR3 nucleotides: TGTGCCAGCAGTAATGAGCGGGGGGGCTCTTCTGAGCAGTTCTTC. It translates to CASSNERGGSSEQFF.

This clonotype occurred many times. CDR3 sequence (DNA): TGTGCCAGCACGACCAACTACCCATACAATGAGCAGTTCTTC. As protein: CASTTNYPYNEQFF. V gene TRBV6-2 or TRBV6-3 combines with J gene TRBJ2-1; D is unclear. The CDR3 length is 14 residues. Germline assignment: CDR1 MNHEY and CDR2 SVGEGT. V was pared by 7 bases and J by 4 bases, with 14 bases between.

Ten or more counts support this clonotype. The chain combines TRBV7-9 with TRBJ2-5; D is possibly TRBD2 (6 bases). V was clipped by 3 bases and J by 5 bases, with 10 bases between them. Looked up from germline, CDR1 is SEHNR and CDR2 is FQNEAQ (reference sequence). The CDR3 is 13 residues long. The CDR3: CASSFSSVETQYF. The CDR3 region has the DNA TGTGCCAGCAGCTTTTCTAGCGTGGAGACCCAGTACTTC.